The 24 T cell receptor beta chains given below trace back to one sample, sequenced in a study of shared clonotypes between healthy human individuals. Here immunoSEQ multiplex PCR was the method, and the copy in TCRdb shows in-frame clones only, minus some. The table has approximately 460,000 clones, approximately 77% seen once. Material: PBMCs. These receptors were obtained from a woman aged 40-49 years in good health. Some clones in this sample may be carry-over from other donors' samples.

The rearrangement links TRBV4-3 to TRBJ2-6, with D unresolved. Per germline, CDR1 LGHNA and CDR2 YSLEER. CDR3 length: 15 residues. V lost 1 base, J lost 4 bases, and 8 bases lay in between. This CDR3 reads CASSQVLGGANVLTF. The CDR3 DNA is TGCGCCAGCAGCCAAGTTCTAGGAGGGGCCAACGTCCTGACTTTC.

V gene TRBV7-3 combines with J gene TRBJ2-1; weak D call: TRBD2 (5 bases). Trimming took off 5 bases at V and 8 bases at J, with 19 bases between the two ends. Germline assignment: CDR1 SGHTA and CDR2 FQGTGA. CDR3 length equals 15 residues. CDR3 region: CASSQVGTLDYEQFF. In DNA form, the CDR3 reads TGTGCCAGCAGCCAGGTGGGAACACTAGACTATGAGCAGTTCTTC.

In its sample, this clone was seen a few times. The rearrangement uses TRBV28 and TRBJ1-2; TRBD1 might be the D (5 bases). Trimming took off 2 bases at V and 4 bases at J, with 14 bases between the two ends. This CDR3 has 15 amino acids. Per germline, CDR1 MDHEN and CDR2 SYDVKM. The CDR3 nucleotides read TGTGCCAGCAGTTTAGGGGCAGGGAGGGCCTATGGCTACACCTTC. Protein: CASSLGAGRAYGYTF.

Concerning this clone itself: This CDR3 is also generated by other DNA sequences in the sample. The V and J genes are TRBV10-1 and TRBJ2-1, with D uncertain. Germline values: CDR1 WNHNN, CDR2 SYGVQD (reference sequence). CDR3 length equals 13 residues. With 2 bases removed from V and 8 bases from J, the gap between germline ends came to 10 bases. The CDR3 DNA follows: TGCGCCAGCAGTGAGAGGCCTAGGGATGAGCAGTTCTTC. This sequence encodes CASSERPRDEQFF.

A remark on this clone: Other DNA sequences within the sample encode an identical CDR3. This chain links TRBV5-8 with TRBJ2-2; no definite D call. The V end lost 4 bases, the J end lost 3 bases, and 4 bases lay between the germline ends. CDR1 is SGHTS, CDR2 YDEGEE, per germline. This CDR3 region has 12 residues. The CDR3: CASSLYTGELFF. The DNA of the CDR3 is TGTGCCAGCAGCCTGTACACCGGGGAGCTGTTTTTT.

In its sample, this clone was seen a few times. The rearrangement uses TRBV15 and TRBJ2-5; no firm D call. This CDR3 contains 14 residues. In germline, CDR1 is LNHNV, CDR2 YYDKDF (reference sequence). The V and J ends lost 1 base and 5 bases respectively, with 11 bases between them. The chain's CDR3 is CATSRVSVGETQYF. The DNA of the CDR3 is TGTGCCACCAGCAGAGTCTCAGTAGGGGAGACCCAGTACTTC.

A few counts support this clone. The chain joins TRBV7-2 to TRBJ2-5, with 8 positions matching TRBD1. The J call may be incorrect, as the DNA end agrees better with TRBJ2-7. The CDR3 totals 16 residues. Germline V gene data show CDR1 as SGHTA and CDR2 as FQGNSA. Written as DNA, the CDR3 is TGTGCCAGCAGCCACCTTAGGGCAGGGGGCTTCTACGAGCAGTACTTC. Translation gives CASSHLRAGGFYEQYF.

V is TRBV28 and J is TRBJ2-7; D unclear. The CDR3 is 14 amino acids. Germline loops: CDR1 MDHEN, CDR2 SYDVKM. The V end lost 4 bases, the J end lost 2 bases, and 12 bases lay between the germline ends. As DNA, the CDR3 is TGTGCCAGCAGTTCCTCCAAAAGGACCTACGAGCAGTACTTC. Its protein product is CASSSSKRTYEQYF.

The rearrangement uses TRBV29-1 and TRBJ2-3, with TRBD2 identical over 8 bases. Germline V lookup: CDR1 SQVTM, CDR2 ANQGSEA. Trimming took 4 bases from V and 5 from J; bases not matched to a gene: 8. This CDR3 comprises 14 residues. CDR3 sequence: CSVVTSGGGDTQYF. DNA of the CDR3: TGCAGCGTTGTTACTAGCGGAGGGGGAGATACGCAGTATTTT.

The CDR3 sequence: CASAGTRETQYF. The DNA for the CDR3 is TGTGCCAGCGCCGGGACAAGAGAGACCCAGTACTTC. V is TRBV6-5 and J is TRBJ2-5; D might be TRBD1 (6 bases). The germline gives CDR1 MNHEY, CDR2 SVGAGI. The V end lost 8 bases, the J end lost 4 bases, and 11 bases lay between the germline ends. The CDR3 sequence is 12 residues long.

The chain is built from TRBV14 and TRBJ2-5; D perhaps matches TRBD1 (5 bases). There are 18 residues in the CDR3. From germline, CDR1 is SGHDN and CDR2 FVKESK. The ends were cut back, 4 bases at V and 1 base at J, with 22 bases in the middle. CDR3 protein: CASSRQGRGPESQETQYF. In nucleotides, the CDR3 is TGTGCCAGCAGCCGCCAGGGTCGTGGGCCCGAAAGCCAAGAGACCCAGTACTTC.

The chain has TRBV5-4 and TRBJ2-5; either TRBD1 or TRBD2 may supply D (7 bases each). Trimming removed 4 bases at V and 5 bases at J, with 18 bases between. Germline V gene data show CDR1 as SGHNT and CDR2 as YYREEE (reference sequence). The CDR3 length is 15 residues. The CDR3 DNA sequence: TGTGCCAGCAGCGCGGCAGGGGGGGATGGGGAGACCCAGTACTTC. Amino acid sequence: CASSAAGGDGETQYF.

There are a few counts of this clone. The chain employs TRBV4-1 and TRBJ1-1, with a possible D match to TRBD1 (6 bases). Per germline, CDR1 MGHRA and CDR2 YSYEKL. The CDR3 consists of 16 residues. V lost 4 bases, J lost 11 bases, and 26 bases lay in between. The CDR3 nucleotides read TGCGCCAGCAGCCGGACGACAGGTCCGCCAGGGGTATTTGCTTTCTTT. Its protein is CASSRTTGPPGVFAFF.

CDR3 loop: CASSPGLAGVGEQYF. The CDR3 bases are TGTGCCAGCAGTCCTGGACTAGCGGGAGTTGGCGAGCAGTACTTC. V usage is TRBV28 and J usage is TRBJ2-7; 13 nucleotides align to TRBD2. Trimming took 5 bases from V and 6 from J; bases not matched to a gene: 7. The V gene's germline CDR1 is MDHEN and CDR2 SYDVKM. The length of the CDR3 is 15 residues.

On this clone itself: With a far larger clone one base away, a read error is the likely cause. This chain connects TRBV29-1 to TRBJ1-1; a possible D gene is TRBD1 (5 bases). Trimming removed 5 bases at V and 8 bases at J, with 18 bases between. The germline CDR1 and CDR2 sequences are SQVTM and ANQGSEA. There are 13 residues in the CDR3. The CDR3 reads CSVNDQGVGEAFF. The CDR3 bases are TGCAGCGTTAACGACCAGGGAGTCGGCGAAGCTTTCTTT.

V is TRBV2 and J is TRBJ2-1, with D possibly being TRBD2 (5 bases). V was shortened by 7 bases and J by 0 bases, with 19 bases between the two germline ends. The germline CDR1 and CDR2 sequences are SNHLY and FYNNEI. This CDR3 has 17 amino acids. In DNA form, the CDR3 reads TGTGCCAGCACCCAAACGGCTGCCGGGGTCTCCTACAATGAGCAGTTCTTC. This translates into CASTQTAAGVSYNEQFF.

Concerning this clone itself: It is likely a read error: a sequence one base away is far more abundant. The V gene is TRBV7-9, the J gene TRBJ1-3; perhaps TRBD1 as D (6 bases). Germline assignment: CDR1 SEHNR and CDR2 FQNEAQ (reference sequence). This CDR3 is built from 15 residues. V was shortened by 5 bases and J by 5 bases, with 16 bases between the two germline ends. The DNA of the CDR3 is TGTGCCAGCAGCCAACGAACAGGGTCAAGAAACACCATATATTTT. Its translation: CASSQRTGSRNTIYF.

The J gene is TRBJ1-4, the V gene TRBV18; D is possibly TRBD1 (5 bases). The V and J ends lost 4 bases and 6 bases respectively, with 9 bases between them. The CDR3 runs to 13 residues. CDR1 and CDR2 from the germline V gene are KGHSH and LQKENI. Here the CDR3 DNA reads TGTGCCAGCTCACTTGGACATGATGAAAAACTGTTTTTT. Translation gives CASSLGHDEKLFF.

Points on this clone: Other DNA sequences in this specimen translate into the identical CDR3. The chain's CDR3 is CASSLEGGGQPQHF. The CDR3 DNA reads TGCGCCAGCAGCTTGGAAGGCGGGGGCCAGCCCCAGCATTTT. V and J are TRBV5-1 and TRBJ1-5, with D possibly matching TRBD1 (6 bases). Trimming stripped 0 bases from V and 7 bases from J, with 11 bases between. The CDR3 totals 14 residues. Germline CDR1 and CDR2: SGHRS and YFSETQ.

The rearrangement links TRBV28 to TRBJ1-4; D call uncertain. The V and J ends lost 11 bases and 0 bases respectively, with 10 bases between them. CDR1 and CDR2 from the germline V gene are MDHEN and SYDVKM. CDR3 length equals 13 residues. CDR3 sequence reads: CASLDTTNEKLFF. The CDR3 nucleotides read TGTGCCTCGTTGGATACAACTAATGAAAAACTGTTTTTT. Full variable domain (missing parts from reference TRBV28 and TRBJ1-4): DVKVTQSSRYLVKRTGEKVFLECVQDMDHENMFWYRQDPGLGLRLIYFSYDVKMKEKGDIPEGYSVSREKKERFSLILESASTNQTSMYLCASLDTTNEKLFFGSGTQLSVL.

The V gene is TRBV30, the J gene TRBJ2-7, with a possible D match to TRBD2 (6 bases). Looked up from germline, CDR1 is GTSNPN and CDR2 is SVGIG (reference sequence). This CDR3 has 15 amino acids. V was shortened by 2 bases and J by 0 bases, with 14 bases between the two germline ends. In DNA form, the CDR3 reads TGTGCCTGGAGTATTGGGACTGGGAGCTCCTACGAGCAGTACTTC. It is translated as CAWSIGTGSSYEQYF.

This rearrangement joins TRBV6-6 to TRBJ1-5, with 8 bases identical to TRBD1. The CDR3 sequence is 13 residues long. The germline gives CDR1 MNHNY, CDR2 SVGAGI (reference sequence). The trim removed 7 bases at V and 6 bases at J, leaving 5 bases unmatched. Here the CDR3 DNA reads TGTGCCAGCACGGACAGGGCAGGTCAGCCCCAGCATTTT. Its protein is CASTDRAGQPQHF.

The chain links TRBV6-1 to TRBJ1-2, with D possibly matching TRBD1 (5 bases). Trimming stripped 3 bases from V and 4 bases from J, with 9 bases between. This CDR3 has 13 residues. The germline gives CDR1 MNHNS, CDR2 SASEGT. In DNA form, the CDR3 reads TGTGCCAGCAGTGACCGGGGCTTCTATGGCTACACCTTC. It encodes CASSDRGFYGYTF.

The chain has TRBV21-1 and TRBJ1-4. TRBV21-1 is noted as a pseudogene. The CDR3 covers 15 residues. The DNA of the CDR3 is TGTGCCAGCAGCCCCCGCCCTGCAACTAATGAAAAACTGTTTTTT. It specifies CASSPRPATNEKLFF.